This T cell receptor beta chain was retrieved from a study of vaccination and CD4 T cells after COVID-19. Overall study: The convalescents comprised six males and four females, two of them Hispanic. The authors used overlapping spike peptides from SARS-CoV-2, HCoV-NL63, HCoV-OC43 and HCoV-229E to stimulate cells.

Oncomine TCR Beta short-read sequencing was applied to DNA from cultured CD4+ T cells. Genomic DNA was isolated from CD4+ T cells that had been cultured. TCRdb itself ran the PCR reads through MiXCR, one entry per CDR3 protein. The data hold 9,000 to 13,000 distinct CDR3 sequences, with roughly 26% observed a single time. This clonotype was picked up a small number of times. The antigen is unknown. Regarding treatment: approximately 9-day PBMC culture with coronavirus spike peptide pools or control peptides (ViraFEST assay). This specimen was CD4+ T cells from blood, cultured in vitro, taken after SARS-CoV-2 vaccination. The origin of this receptor is a human donor who had recovered from COVID-19.

As DNA, the CDR3 is TGTGCCAGTAGTCCCTCGGGACAGGGGAACTATGGCTACACCTTC. It codes for CASSPSGQGNYGYTF. The J gene is TRBJ1-2, the V gene TRBV19; 10 bases align to TRBD1. The junction had 5 bases not matched to a gene; V was cut back by 5 bases and J by 2 bases. The CDR3 has 15 amino acids. The germline gives CDR1 LNHDA, CDR2 SQIVND (reference sequence).